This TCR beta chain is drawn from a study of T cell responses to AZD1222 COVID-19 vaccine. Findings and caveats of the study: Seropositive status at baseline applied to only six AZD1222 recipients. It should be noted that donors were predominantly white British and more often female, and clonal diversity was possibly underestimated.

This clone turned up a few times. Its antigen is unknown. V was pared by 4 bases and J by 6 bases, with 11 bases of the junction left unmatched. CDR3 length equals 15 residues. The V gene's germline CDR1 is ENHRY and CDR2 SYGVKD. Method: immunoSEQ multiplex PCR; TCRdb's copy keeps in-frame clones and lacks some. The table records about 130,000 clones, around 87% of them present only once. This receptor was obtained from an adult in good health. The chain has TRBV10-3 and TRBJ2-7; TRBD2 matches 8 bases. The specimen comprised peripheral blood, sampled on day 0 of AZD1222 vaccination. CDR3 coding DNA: TGTGCCATCAGTGGCTCACCGGGGGGGCTTGGCGAGCAGTACTTC. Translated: CAISGSPGGLGEQYF.